Sequencing of this T cell receptor (beta chain) was carried out in a study of T cells in Graves' hyperthyroidism and ophthalmopathy. Study outcomes and limitations: Blood also contained most expanded thyroid clonotypes above 0.001.

A note on this clonotype: What it binds is not known.

There were TCR beta CDR3 regions amplified from RNA transcripts. When the TCR CDR3 underwent first-round RT-PCR, the HTBI primer set was used. TCRdb fed the multiplex PCR reads into MiXCR, producing one record per CDR3 protein. The sample yields 490,000 or so distinct CDR3 sequences, approximately 23% seen once. Unmatched junction bases numbered 18, after V lost 3 bases and J lost 7 bases. CDR1 is SGHRS, CDR2 YFSETQ, per germline. This CDR3 is 17 amino acids long. In the ophthalmopathy cohort, Clinical Activity Score was at least 3, NOSPECS grade at least 4, and duration under 3 months. This TCR derives from a woman between 65 and 79 years old with Graves' ophthalmopathy. The chain has TRBV5-1 and TRBJ2-7, with 8 bases matching TRBD1. Source material: blood. The CDR3 here is CASSSQILGQGHGEQYF. CDR3 DNA: TGCGCCAGCAGCTCCCAGATCCTCGGACAGGGACATGGAGAGCAGTACTTC.